This note documents a single T cell receptor (beta chain) sequence. Germline CDR1 and CDR2: MNHEY and SVGEGT. The V segment lost 2 bases and the J segment 7 bases; nucleotides outside the gene matches: 12. The CDR3 loop spans 16 amino acids. The protocol was immunoSEQ multiplex PCR, while the TCRdb copy is restricted to in-frame clones and leaves out a portion. In the table there are some 210,000 clones, 81% of which are singletons. This record comes from a study of blood T cell repertoires in COVID-19. Sequenced sample: PBMCs or T cells enriched from blood (not recorded which). The clonotype was recovered from a woman in her forties or fifties with acute COVID-19. V usage is TRBV6-2 or TRBV6-3 and J usage is TRBJ1-2; 8 bases map to TRBD1. The CDR3 DNA is TGTGCCAGCAGTTACCCAAGCGGACAGGGCGGTGGTGGCTACACCTTC. Translating it yields CASSYPSGQGGGGYTF.